These 19 T cell receptor beta chains share one sample of origin, sequenced in a study of Graves' ophthalmopathy and Graves' hyperthyroidism. The sequenced template was RNA, covering the TCR beta CDR3 region. Second-round multiplex PCR came after first-round RT-PCR with HTBI primers. A single record per CDR3 protein comes from TCRdb applying MiXCR to the multiplex PCR reads. Altogether 200,000 to 250,000 distinct CDR3 sequences are present, roughly 21% being singletons, with the ten largest covering around 40%. Sequenced input: peripheral blood. These receptors originate from a woman aged 45-59 years with Graves' ophthalmopathy.

This clonotype appeared many times. Because the CDR3 is missing its conserved closing phenylalanine or tryptophan, this is likely a read error. V gene TRBV18 combines with J gene TRBJ1-5, with D tentatively TRBD1 (5 bases). Trimming took off 3 bases at V and 5 bases at J, with 8 bases between the two ends. Germline V CDR1 and CDR2: KGHSH, LQKENI. This CDR3 spans 13 amino acids. The CDR3, as DNA: TGTGCCAGCTCACCGGGGGTGGATCAGCCCCAGCATTCT. Protein sequence: CASSPGVDQPQHS.

This clonotype was detected only a few times. J is TRBJ1-6 and V is TRBV28, with D hard to call. The V gene lost 4 bases and the J gene lost 9 bases, with 13 bases spanning the gap. The CDR3 totals 14 residues. Germline V gives CDR1 MDHEN, CDR2 SYDVKM. Here the CDR3 reads CASSSSQHTSPLHF. In DNA form, the CDR3 reads TGTGCCAGCAGTTCCTCGCAGCACACTTCACCCCTCCACTTT.

This clonotype has more than one count but fewer than ten. V is TRBV4-1 and J is TRBJ1-5; D gene uncertain. The CDR3 contains 17 residues. Trimming shortened V by 1 base and J by 2 bases, and 15 bases separated the two germline ends. Per the germline V gene, CDR1 is MGHRA and CDR2 is YSYEKL. The CDR3 sequence is CASSQGRELFGNQPQHF. The CDR3, as DNA: TGCGCCAGCAGCCAAGGGAGGGAATTGTTCGGCAATCAGCCCCAGCATTTT.

This clonotype was detected a few times. This clone may be a read error of a much larger clone one base away. The chain carries TRBV5-5 and TRBJ1-2; no definite D call. The germline V and J ends were trimmed by 2 bases and 3 bases, with 14 bases remaining between them. From germline, CDR1 is SGHKS and CDR2 YYEKEE (reference sequence). The CDR3 contains 15 residues. The CDR3 DNA follows: TGTGCCAGCAGCTTTTTGGGGTTCCCCTACTATGGCTACACCTTC. Translated: CASSFLGFPYYGYTF.

The CDR3 nucleotides are TGTGCCAGCAGACAGGGGGGACAGGGGCCCTACGAGCAGTACTTC. This translates into CASRQGGQGPYEQYF. J is TRBJ2-7 and V is TRBV6-1, with 10 bases matching TRBD1. J was trimmed by 2 bases and V by 6 bases; bases with no gene match: 7. Germline lookup yields CDR1 MNHNS and CDR2 SASEGT. The length of the CDR3 is 15 residues.

This clonotype was seen many times. The V and J genes are TRBV6-5 and TRBJ2-7; D possibly uses TRBD1 or TRBD2 (5 bases each). The CDR3 extends over 15 amino acids. Germline CDR1 reads MNHEY; CDR2 reads SVGAGI. V lost 6 bases, J lost 6 bases, and 21 bases lay in between. DNA of the CDR3: TGTGCCAGCAGACTCTCCGGGACCGCGATCTCCGAGCAGTACTTC. It is translated as CASRLSGTAISEQYF.

V and J are TRBV2 and TRBJ2-5, with D unresolved. V dropped 6 bases and J dropped 5 bases, with 19 bases sitting between them. This CDR3 is 15 amino acids long. Germline loops: CDR1 SNHLY, CDR2 FYNNEI. The CDR3 loop reads CASSQGNSPVETQYF. CDR3 sequence (DNA): TGTGCCAGCAGCCAAGGGAATTCCCCAGTGGAGACCCAGTACTTC.

This clonotype showed up many times. This rearrangement joins TRBV6-4 to TRBJ2-5; D gene unclear. Germline V lookup: CDR1 MRHNA, CDR2 SNTAGT. Trimming removed 0 bases from V and 9 bases from J, with 8 bases in between. The CDR3 contains 12 residues. Here the CDR3 reads CASSDSLVAQYF. The CDR3 nucleotides are TGTGCCAGCAGTGACTCGCTGGTTGCCCAGTACTTC.

This clonotype was recorded at least ten times. The V gene is TRBV6-5, the J gene TRBJ2-7; D gene unclear. The V gene's germline CDR1 is MNHEY and CDR2 SVGAGI. V gave up 2 bases and J gave up 7 bases, with 15 bases separating them. CDR3 length: 14 amino acids. The DNA for the CDR3 is TGTGCCAGCAGTTACGTGATCGGGTCCGGGGAGCAGTACTTC. Its protein product is CASSYVIGSGEQYF.

This clonotype was observed at least ten times. The chain has TRBV20-1 and TRBJ1-5; 10 bases map to TRBD1. The CDR3 loop spans 15 amino acids. With 3 bases clipped from V and 4 bases from J, the junction kept 6 bases outside the gene matches. CDR1 and CDR2 from the germline V gene are DFQATT and SNEGSKA (reference sequence). The CDR3: CSASWGTGVNQPQHF. CDR3 sequence (DNA): TGCAGTGCTAGCTGGGGGACAGGGGTGAATCAGCCCCAGCATTTT.

This clonotype has at least ten counts. The rearrangement links TRBV9 to TRBJ2-6; perhaps TRBD1 as D (5 bases). Germline V gene lookup returns CDR1 SGDLS and CDR2 YYNGEE. The CDR3 runs 14 residues. V was clipped by 3 bases and J by 1 base, with 5 bases between them. The CDR3 sequence is CASSAGSGANVLTF. As DNA, the CDR3 is TGTGCCAGCAGCGCAGGGTCTGGGGCCAACGTCCTGACTTTC. The full variable domain, with the rest looked up from reference TRBV9 and TRBJ2-6, is DSGVTQTPKHLITATGQRVTLRCSPRSGDLSVYWYQQSLDQGLQFLIQYYNGEERAKGNILERFSAQQFPDLHSELNLSSLELGDSALYFCASSAGSGANVLTFGAGSRLTVL.

The table lists this clonotype with a count of one. No conserved phenylalanine or tryptophan ends this CDR3, so it is likely a read error. This chain connects TRBV6-4 to TRBJ2-2; 8 bases fit TRBD2. The germline V gene has CDR1 MRHNA and CDR2 SNTAGT. J gave up 4 bases and V 3 bases, and 1 base lay outside the gene matches. This CDR3 region has 14 residues. The CDR3 DNA sequence: TGTGCCAGCAGTGATAGCGGGACCACCGGGGAGCTGTTTCTT. Amino acids: CASSDSGTTGELFL.

This clonotype has at least ten counts. This chain connects TRBV20-1 to TRBJ2-7; 10 positions match TRBD2. The CDR3 runs 14 residues. Trimming removed 5 bases from V and 6 bases from J; junction bases left unmatched: 10. From germline, CDR1 is DFQATT and CDR2 SNEGSKA (reference sequence). This chain's CDR3 is CSARRSSGSGEQYF. In DNA form, the CDR3 reads TGCAGTGCTCGCAGGTCTAGCGGGAGCGGCGAGCAGTACTTC.

Ten or more counts support this clonotype. J is TRBJ2-7 and V is TRBV29-1; 7 bases align to TRBD1. The CDR3 runs 11 residues. The germline CDR1 and CDR2 sequences are SQVTM and ANQGSEA. V trimming: 5 bases; J trimming: 3 bases; junction bases outside the gene matches: 1. The CDR3 DNA reads as TGCAGCGTTAACAGGGGCTACGAGCAGTACTTC. It yields the protein CSVNRGYEQYF.

This clonotype was detected many times. The chain joins TRBV20-1 to TRBJ2-5; TRBD2 agrees at 11 bases. CDR3 length: 17 residues. Germline loops: CDR1 DFQATT, CDR2 SNEGSKA (reference sequence). Unmatched junction bases numbered 16, after V lost 0 bases and J lost 10 bases. CDR3 region: CSARDRLAGGPRRDQYF. The CDR3 nucleotides read TGCAGTGCTAGAGATCGGCTAGCGGGAGGCCCGCGAAGGGACCAGTACTTC.

This clonotype showed up many times. The V gene is TRBV24-1, the J gene TRBJ2-2; 8 bases fit TRBD2. V dropped 4 bases and J dropped 3; count of bases not matched to a gene: 3. Per the germline V gene, CDR1 is KGHDR and CDR2 is SFDVKD. The CDR3 spans 15 residues. CDR3 in amino acids: CATSEAGEDTGELFF. The CDR3, as DNA: TGTGCCACCAGTGAAGCGGGAGAGGACACCGGGGAGCTGTTTTTT.

On this clonotype: A much larger clone lies a single base off, so this may be a read error. V usage is TRBV6-4 and J usage is TRBJ2-2, with TRBD1 identical over 8 bases. Germline V CDR1 and CDR2: MRHNA, SNTAGT. The CDR3 sequence is 16 residues long. The CDR3 nucleotides read TGTGCCAGCAGCGAATCAGGGGGCAGGTACACCGGGGATCTGTTTTTT. Amino acid sequence: CASSESGGRYTGDLFF.

This clonotype was recorded many times. The chain combines TRBV5-5 with TRBJ2-2; D tentatively fits TRBD1 or TRBD2 (5 bases each). Trimming stripped 1 base from V and 5 bases from J, with 15 bases between. The CDR3 is 16 residues long. Germline values: CDR1 SGHKS, CDR2 YYEKEE (reference sequence). CDR3 region: CASSLFVGTPTGELFF. DNA for the CDR3: TGTGCCAGCAGCTTGTTTGTAGGGACCCCTACCGGGGAGCTGTTTTTT.

In regard to this clonotype: This may be a read error: a much more frequent sequence differs by one nucleotide. The conserved closing phenylalanine or tryptophan is absent in this CDR3, likely reflecting a read error. CDR3 sequence reads: CASSIPGSGRNEQYI. The CDR3 DNA is TGTGCCAGTAGTATACCAGGATCTGGAAGGAACGAGCAGTACATC. The J gene is TRBJ2-7, the V gene TRBV19; D unresolved. This CDR3 contains 15 residues. In germline, CDR1 is LNHDA, CDR2 SQIVND (reference sequence). V was cut by 2 bases and J by 5 bases, with 16 bases left in between.